These T cell receptor beta chains were read from a single sample in a study of blood T cell repertoires in COVID-19. The table came from immunoSEQ multiplex PCR; TCRdb's copy has only in-frame clones and leaves some out. The profile covers approximately 200,000 clones, with over 75% appearing a single time and over 3% taken by the ten largest. Input material: PBMCs or T cells enriched from blood (not recorded which). Receptor source: a woman between 18 and 29 years old in a cohort exposed to, infected with or recovered from COVID-19 (not recorded which). Each CDR3 is given without its conserved first and last residue.

v_call: TRBV19
cdr3_aa: ASSIVGQGTYTSYEQY

v_call: TRBV18
cdr3_aa: ASSPAPEAGYGYT

v_call: TRBV19
cdr3_aa: ASSINAGQPQH

v_call: TRBV5-1
cdr3_aa: ASSTDSDNYGYT

v_call: TRBV2
cdr3_aa: ASSNPGGPNTEAF

v_call: TRBV5-5
cdr3_aa: ASSLRVAGEIEQF

v_call: TRBV3-1/TRBV3-2
cdr3_aa: ASSQDRRTSGNYISYEQY

v_call: TRBV28
cdr3_aa: ASSFQGRGNTIY

v_call: TRBV11-2
cdr3_aa: ASSSTGYEQY

v_call: TRBV3-1/TRBV3-2
cdr3_aa: ASSQGGRDQPQH

v_call: TRBV5-4
cdr3_aa: ASSLEQGGTEAF

v_call: TRBV7-9
cdr3_aa: ASSLGEGETPDTQY

v_call: TRBV28
cdr3_aa: ASRQGSNQPQH

v_call: TRBV10-3
cdr3_aa: AISPTGAAF

v_call: TRBV20-1
cdr3_aa: SAYRGDTQY

v_call: TRBV11-3
cdr3_aa: ASMHRVEGETQY

v_call: TRBV6-5
cdr3_aa: ASSFGPQGGEKLF

v_call: TRBV4-1
cdr3_aa: ASSQVTSGNNEQF

v_call: TRBV6-1
cdr3_aa: ASSEAATGLLHEQY

v_call: TRBV27
cdr3_aa: ASSWTGNSPLH

v_call: TRBV7-9
cdr3_aa: ASTPLGGADYEQY

v_call: TRBV5-8
cdr3_aa: ASSRVQGDYGYT

v_call: TRBV24-1
cdr3_aa: ATSSVIGQEQIEQF

v_call: TRBV5-6
cdr3_aa: ASSRGDLSYNEQF

v_call: TRBV30
cdr3_aa: AWSPGYGYTEAF

v_call: TRBV10-3
cdr3_aa: AISEQDSLGNTEAF

v_call: TRBV3-1/TRBV3-2
cdr3_aa: ASSQTGTTLPDTQY

v_call: TRBV27
cdr3_aa: ASSVNRDSGNTIY

v_call: TRBV6-5
cdr3_aa: ASSGTGGWTEAF

v_call: TRBV2
cdr3_aa: ASRWGQANTGELF

v_call: TRBV9
cdr3_aa: ASSVEGDYEQY

v_call: TRBV2
cdr3_aa: ASSDDSPLH

v_call: TRBV6-5
cdr3_aa: ASSQGRTPLH

v_call: TRBV27
cdr3_aa: ASSFVVSQPQH